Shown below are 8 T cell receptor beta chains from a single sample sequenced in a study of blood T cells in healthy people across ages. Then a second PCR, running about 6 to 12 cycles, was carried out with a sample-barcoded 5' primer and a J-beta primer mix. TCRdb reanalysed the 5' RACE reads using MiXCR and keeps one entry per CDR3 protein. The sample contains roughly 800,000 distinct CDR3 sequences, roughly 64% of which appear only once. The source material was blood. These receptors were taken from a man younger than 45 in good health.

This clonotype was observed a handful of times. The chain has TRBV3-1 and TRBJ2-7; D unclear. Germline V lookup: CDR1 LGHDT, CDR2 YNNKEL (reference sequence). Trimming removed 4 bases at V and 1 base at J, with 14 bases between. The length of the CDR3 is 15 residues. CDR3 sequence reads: CASSPPPGTSYEQYF. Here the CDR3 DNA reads TGTGCCAGCAGCCCTCCCCCTGGCACGTCCTACGAGCAGTACTTC.

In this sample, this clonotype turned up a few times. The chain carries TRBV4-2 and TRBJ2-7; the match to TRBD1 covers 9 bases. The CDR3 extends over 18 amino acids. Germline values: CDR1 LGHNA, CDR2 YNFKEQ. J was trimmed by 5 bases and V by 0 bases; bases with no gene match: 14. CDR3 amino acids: CASSQEQGAPGLFDEQYF. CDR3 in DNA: TGTGCCAGCAGCCAAGAACAGGGGGCGCCAGGGCTCTTCGACGAGCAGTACTTC.

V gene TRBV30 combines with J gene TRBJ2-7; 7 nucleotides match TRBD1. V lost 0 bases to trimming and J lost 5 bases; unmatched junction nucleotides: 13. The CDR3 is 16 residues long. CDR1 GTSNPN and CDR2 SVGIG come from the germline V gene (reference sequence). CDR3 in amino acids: CAWSVLDGQASHEQYF. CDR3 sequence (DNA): TGTGCCTGGAGTGTACTAGATGGACAGGCAAGCCACGAGCAGTACTTC.

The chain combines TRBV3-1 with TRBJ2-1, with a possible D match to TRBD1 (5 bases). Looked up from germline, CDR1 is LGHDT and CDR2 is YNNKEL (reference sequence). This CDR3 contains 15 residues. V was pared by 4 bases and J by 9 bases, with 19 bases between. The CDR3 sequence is CASSRGASPHVEQFF. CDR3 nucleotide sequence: TGTGCCAGCAGCCGGGGCGCTAGTCCCCATGTTGAGCAGTTCTTC.

CDR3 in DNA: TGTGCCAGCAGCCGGACAGGGGCAACGAATGAGCAGTTCTTC. Its protein product is CASSRTGATNEQFF. This sequence joins TRBV7-3 and TRBJ2-1; 9 bases are shared with TRBD1. The trim removed 5 bases at V and 7 bases at J, leaving 6 bases unmatched. The germline CDR1 and CDR2 sequences are SGHTA and FQGTGA. This CDR3 has 14 amino acids.

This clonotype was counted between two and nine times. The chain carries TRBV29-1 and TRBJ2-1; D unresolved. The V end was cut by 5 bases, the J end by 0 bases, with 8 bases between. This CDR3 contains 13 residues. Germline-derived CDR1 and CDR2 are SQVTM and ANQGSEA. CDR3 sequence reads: CSVLADSYNEQFF. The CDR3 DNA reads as TGCAGCGTTTTGGCTGACTCCTACAATGAGCAGTTCTTC.

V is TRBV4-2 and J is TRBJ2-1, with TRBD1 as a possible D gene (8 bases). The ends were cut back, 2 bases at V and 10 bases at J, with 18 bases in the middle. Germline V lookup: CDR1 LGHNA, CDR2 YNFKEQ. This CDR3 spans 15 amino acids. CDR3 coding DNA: TGTGCCAGCAGCCAAACAGGGGGGGACCTCTACGAGCAGTTCTTC. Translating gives CASSQTGGDLYEQFF.

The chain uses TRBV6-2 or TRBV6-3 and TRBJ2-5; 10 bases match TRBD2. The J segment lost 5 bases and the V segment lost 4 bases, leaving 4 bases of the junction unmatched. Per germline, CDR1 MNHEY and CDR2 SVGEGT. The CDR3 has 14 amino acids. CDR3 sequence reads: CASSLGLAWETQYF. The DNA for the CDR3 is TGTGCCAGCAGTTTGGGACTAGCGTGGGAGACCCAGTACTTC.